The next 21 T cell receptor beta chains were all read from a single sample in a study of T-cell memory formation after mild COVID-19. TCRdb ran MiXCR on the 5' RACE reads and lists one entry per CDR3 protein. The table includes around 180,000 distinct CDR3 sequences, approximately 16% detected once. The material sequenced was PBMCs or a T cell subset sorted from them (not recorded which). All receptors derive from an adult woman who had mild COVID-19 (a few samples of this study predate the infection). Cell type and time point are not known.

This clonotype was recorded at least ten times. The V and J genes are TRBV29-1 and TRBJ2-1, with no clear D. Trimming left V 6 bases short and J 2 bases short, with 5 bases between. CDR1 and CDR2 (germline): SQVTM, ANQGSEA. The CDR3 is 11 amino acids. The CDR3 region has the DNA TGCAGCGTCGGTCCCTACAATGAGCAGTTCTTC. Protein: CSVGPYNEQFF.

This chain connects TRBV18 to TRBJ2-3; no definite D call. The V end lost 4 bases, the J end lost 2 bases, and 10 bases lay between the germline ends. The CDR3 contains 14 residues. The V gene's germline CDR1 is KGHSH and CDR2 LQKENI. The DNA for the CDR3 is TGTGCCAGCTCACGCACACAAGACACAGATACGCAGTATTTT. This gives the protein CASSRTQDTDTQYF.

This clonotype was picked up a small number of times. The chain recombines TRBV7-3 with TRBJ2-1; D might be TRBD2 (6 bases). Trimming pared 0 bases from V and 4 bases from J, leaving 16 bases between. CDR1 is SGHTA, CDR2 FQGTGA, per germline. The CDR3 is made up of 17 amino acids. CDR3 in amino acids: CASSLTGTAGRYNEQFF. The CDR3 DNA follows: TGTGCCAGCAGCTTAACGGGAACGGCGGGGCGGTACAATGAGCAGTTCTTC.

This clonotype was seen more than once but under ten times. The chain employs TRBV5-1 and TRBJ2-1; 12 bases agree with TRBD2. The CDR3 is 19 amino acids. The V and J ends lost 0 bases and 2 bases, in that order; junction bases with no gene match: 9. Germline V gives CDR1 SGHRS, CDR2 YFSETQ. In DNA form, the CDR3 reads TGCGCCAGCAGCTTGGTCACTAGCGGGAGGAGCTTCACCTACAATGAGCAGTTCTTC. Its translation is CASSLVTSGRSFTYNEQFF.

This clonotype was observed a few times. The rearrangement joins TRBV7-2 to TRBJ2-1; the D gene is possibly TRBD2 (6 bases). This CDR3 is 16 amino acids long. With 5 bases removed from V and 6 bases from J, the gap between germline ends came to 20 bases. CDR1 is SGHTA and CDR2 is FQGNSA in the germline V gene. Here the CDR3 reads CASSPLLGTGSNEQFF. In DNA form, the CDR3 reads TGTGCCAGCAGCCCCCTTCTCGGGACCGGGAGCAATGAGCAGTTCTTC. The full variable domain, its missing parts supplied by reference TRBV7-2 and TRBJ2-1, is GAGVSQSPSNKVTEKGKDVELRCDPISGHTALYWYRQSLGQGLEFLIYFQGNSAPDKSGLPSDRFSAERTGGSVSTLTIQRTQQEDSAVYLCASSPLLGTGSNEQFFGPGTRLTVL.

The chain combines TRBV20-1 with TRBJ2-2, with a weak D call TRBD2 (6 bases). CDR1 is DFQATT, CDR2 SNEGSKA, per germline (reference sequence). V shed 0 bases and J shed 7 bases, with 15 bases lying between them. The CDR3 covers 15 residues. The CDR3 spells CSARDRTVGGGELFF. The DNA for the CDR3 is TGCAGTGCTAGAGATAGAACCGTCGGGGGCGGGGAGCTGTTTTTT.

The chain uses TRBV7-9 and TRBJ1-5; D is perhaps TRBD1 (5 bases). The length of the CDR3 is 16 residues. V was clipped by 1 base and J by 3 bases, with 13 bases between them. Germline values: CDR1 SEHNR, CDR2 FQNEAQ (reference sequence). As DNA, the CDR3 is TGTGCCAGCAGCTTAGATGGGGCACGGGTCAATCAGCCCCAGCATTTT. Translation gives CASSLDGARVNQPQHF.

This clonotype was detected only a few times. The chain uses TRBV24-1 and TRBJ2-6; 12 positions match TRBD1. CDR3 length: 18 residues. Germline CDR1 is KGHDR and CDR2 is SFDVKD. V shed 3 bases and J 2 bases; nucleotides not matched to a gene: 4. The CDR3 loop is CATSDRGQGAPGANVLTF. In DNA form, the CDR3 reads TGTGCCACCAGTGATCGGGGACAGGGGGCGCCTGGGGCCAACGTCCTGACTTTC.

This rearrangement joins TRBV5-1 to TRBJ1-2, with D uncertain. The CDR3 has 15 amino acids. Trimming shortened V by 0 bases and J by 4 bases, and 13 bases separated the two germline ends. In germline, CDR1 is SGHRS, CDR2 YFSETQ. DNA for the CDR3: TGCGCCAGCAGCTTGGGTGTGGACCCGGTCTATGGCTACACCTTC. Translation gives CASSLGVDPVYGYTF. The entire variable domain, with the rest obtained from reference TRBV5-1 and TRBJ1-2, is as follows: KAGVTQTPRYLIKTRGQQVTLSCSPISGHRSVSWYQQTPGQGLQFLFEYFSETQRNKGNFPGRFSGRQFSNSRSEMNVSTLELGDSALYLCASSLGVDPVYGYTFGSGTRLTVV.

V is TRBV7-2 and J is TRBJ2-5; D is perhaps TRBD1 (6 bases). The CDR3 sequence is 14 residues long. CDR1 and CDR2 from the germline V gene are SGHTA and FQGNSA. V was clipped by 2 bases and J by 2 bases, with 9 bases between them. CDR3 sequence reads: CASSLRRGQETQYF. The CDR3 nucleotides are TGTGCCAGCAGCTTACGCAGGGGACAAGAGACCCAGTACTTC. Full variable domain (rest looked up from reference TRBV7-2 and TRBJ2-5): GAGVSQSPSNKVTEKGKDVELRCDPISGHTALYWYRQSLGQGLEFLIYFQGNSAPDKSGLPSDRFSAERTGGSVSTLTIQRTQQEDSAVYLCASSLRRGQETQYFGPGTRLLVL.

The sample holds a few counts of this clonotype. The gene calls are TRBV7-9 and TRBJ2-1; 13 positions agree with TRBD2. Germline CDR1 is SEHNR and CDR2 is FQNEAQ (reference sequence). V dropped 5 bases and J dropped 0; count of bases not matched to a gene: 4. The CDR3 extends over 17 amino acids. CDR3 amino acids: CASSLWTSGSSYNEQFF. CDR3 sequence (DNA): TGTGCCAGCAGCCTATGGACTAGCGGGAGCTCCTACAATGAGCAGTTCTTC.

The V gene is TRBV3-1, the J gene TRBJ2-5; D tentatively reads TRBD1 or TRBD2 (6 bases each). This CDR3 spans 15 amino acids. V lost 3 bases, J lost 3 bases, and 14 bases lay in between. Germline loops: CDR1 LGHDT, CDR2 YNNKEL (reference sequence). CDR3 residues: CASSHRGGGEETQYF. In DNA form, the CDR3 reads TGTGCCAGCAGCCACAGGGGAGGTGGAGAAGAGACCCAGTACTTC.

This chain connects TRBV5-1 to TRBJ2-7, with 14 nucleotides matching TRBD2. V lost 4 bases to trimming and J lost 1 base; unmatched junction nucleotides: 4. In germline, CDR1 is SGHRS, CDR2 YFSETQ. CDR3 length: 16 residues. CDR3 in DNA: TGCGCCAGCAGCCCCGGGACTAGCGGGAGTTCCTACGAGCAGTACTTC. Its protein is CASSPGTSGSSYEQYF.

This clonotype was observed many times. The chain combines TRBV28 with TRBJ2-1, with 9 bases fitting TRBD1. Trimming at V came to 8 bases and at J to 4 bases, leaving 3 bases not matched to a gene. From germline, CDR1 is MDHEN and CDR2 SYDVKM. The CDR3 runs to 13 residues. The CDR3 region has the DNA TGTGCCAGCTGGGGACAGGGTTACAATGAGCAGTTCTTC. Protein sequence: CASWGQGYNEQFF.

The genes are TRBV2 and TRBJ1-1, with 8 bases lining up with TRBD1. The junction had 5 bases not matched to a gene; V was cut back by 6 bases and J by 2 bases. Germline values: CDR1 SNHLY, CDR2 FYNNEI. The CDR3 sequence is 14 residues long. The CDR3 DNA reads TGTGCCAGCAGACAGACAGGGGCTAACACTGAAGCTTTCTTT. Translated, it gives CASRQTGANTEAFF.

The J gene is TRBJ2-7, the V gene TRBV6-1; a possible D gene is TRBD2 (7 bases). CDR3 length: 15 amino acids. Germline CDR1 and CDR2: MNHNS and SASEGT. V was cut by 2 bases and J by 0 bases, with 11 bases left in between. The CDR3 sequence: CASSEWGGASYEQYF. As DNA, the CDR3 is TGTGCCAGCAGTGAATGGGGGGGGGCCTCCTACGAGCAGTACTTC.

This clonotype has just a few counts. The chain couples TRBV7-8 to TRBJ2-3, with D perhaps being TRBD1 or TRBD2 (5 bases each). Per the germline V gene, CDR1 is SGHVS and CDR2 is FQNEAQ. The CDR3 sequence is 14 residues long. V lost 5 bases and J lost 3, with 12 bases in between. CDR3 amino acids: CASSQEGRTDTQYF. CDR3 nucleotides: TGTGCCAGCAGCCAAGAGGGGCGGACAGATACGCAGTATTTT.

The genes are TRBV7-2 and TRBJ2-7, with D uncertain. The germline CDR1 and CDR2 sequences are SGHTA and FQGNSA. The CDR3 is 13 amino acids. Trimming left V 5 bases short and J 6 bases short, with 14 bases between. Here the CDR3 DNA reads TGTGCCAGCAGCCGAGGTGTAACGGGCGAGCAGTACTTC. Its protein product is CASSRGVTGEQYF.

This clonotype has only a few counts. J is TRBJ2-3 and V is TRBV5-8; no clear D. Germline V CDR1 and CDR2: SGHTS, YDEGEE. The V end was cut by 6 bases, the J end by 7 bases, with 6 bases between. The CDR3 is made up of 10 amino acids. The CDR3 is CASTPYTQYF. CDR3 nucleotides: TGTGCCAGCACACCCTATACGCAGTATTTT. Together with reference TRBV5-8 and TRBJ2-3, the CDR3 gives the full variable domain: EAGVTQSPTHLIKTRGQQATLRCSPISGHTSVYWYQQALGLGLQFLLWYDEGEERNRGNFPPRFSGRQFPNYSSELNVNALELEDSALYLCASTPYTQYFGPGTRLTVL.

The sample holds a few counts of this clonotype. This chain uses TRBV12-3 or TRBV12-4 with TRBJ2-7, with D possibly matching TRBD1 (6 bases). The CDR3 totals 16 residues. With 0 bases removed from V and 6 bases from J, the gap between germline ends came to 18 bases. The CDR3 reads CASSLAGGRNLREQYF. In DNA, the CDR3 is TGTGCCAGCAGTTTAGCAGGGGGTCGGAATCTTCGCGAGCAGTACTTC.

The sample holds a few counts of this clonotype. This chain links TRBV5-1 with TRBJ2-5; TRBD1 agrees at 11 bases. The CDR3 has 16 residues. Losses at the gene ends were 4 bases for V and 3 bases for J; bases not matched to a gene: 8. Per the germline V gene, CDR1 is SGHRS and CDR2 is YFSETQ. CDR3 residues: CASSKYRDRGEETQYF. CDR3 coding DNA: TGCGCCAGCAGCAAGTACCGGGACAGGGGGGAAGAGACCCAGTACTTC.